In this sample, the clone carrying this T cell receptor (beta chain) turned up many times. Its matching antigen is unknown. Via MiXCR, TCRdb re-called the reads, giving one row per CDR3 protein. The sample contains approximately 700,000 distinct CDR3 sequences, roughly 35% of which appear only once. This sample stems from a study of T cell repertoires in cytomegalovirus infection. Background on the study: TCR beta signatures that were public indicated CMV infection and matching HLA type.

Findings and limits, study-wide: Cumulative frequency of public TCR beta families picked out carriers of CMV plus the relevant HLA.

The germline V gene has CDR1 SGHTA and CDR2 FQGTGA. The CDR3 is 15 amino acids. Trimming took off 2 bases at V and 6 bases at J, with 16 bases between the two ends. Material: PBMCs. The sequence was obtained from a human donor in good health (CMV status not recorded). Some clones in this sample may be carry-over from other donors' samples. The V call is TRBV7-3, the J call TRBJ1-1; perhaps TRBD1 as D (5 bases). The CDR3 region is CASSLHSSGTSEAFF. CDR3 coding DNA: TGTGCCAGCAGCTTACATTCCTCGGGGACGTCTGAAGCTTTCTTT.